This is a list of T cell receptor beta chains from one sample in a study of shared clonotypes between healthy human individuals. Produced via immunoSEQ multiplex PCR; TCRdb's table is partial and in-frame only. The sample shows about 2 million clones, less than 95% of them seen only once. Sequenced: naive CD8+ T cells sorted from blood. Receptor source: a man aged 18 to 30 in good health. The CDR3 runs from the conserved cysteine through the conserved F or W. A D gene is named only where the DNA matches it firmly. A row's size may be missing; if present it is once, few, many or a size class.

>TRBD1|TRBJ1-2|-|TRBV5-6
TGTGCCAGCAGCTGGGACAGGGGGCCCTATGGCTACACCTTC
CASSWDRGPYGYTF
>-|TRBJ2-3|-|TRBV15
TGTGCCACCAGCAGAGATCGTGGTGGCGATACGCAGTATTTT
CATSRDRGGDTQYF
>-|TRBJ2-7|-|TRBV4-1
TGCGCCAGCAGCCAAGAATCAGGGCTGAACGAGCAGTACTTC
CASSQESGLNEQYF
>-|TRBJ2-7|-|TRBV27
TGTGCCAGCAGTTTGGGTAGTTTGAACGAGCAGTACTTC
CASSLGSLNEQYF
>-|TRBJ2-3|-|TRBV27
TGTGCAGTAAAGGGCGAAACTAGCACAGATACGCAGTATTTT
CAVKGETSTDTQYF
>TRBD1|TRBJ2-1|-|TRBV10-2
TGCGCCAGCAGTGAAGGGACAGGCTCCTACAATGAGCAGTTCTTC
CASSEGTGSYNEQFF
>TRBD1|TRBJ2-5|-|TRBV7-9
TGTGCCAGCAGCTTAAACAGGGGCCCCCAAGAGACCCAGTACTTC
CASSLNRGPQETQYF
>TRBD2|TRBJ2-7|-|TRBV6-5
TGTGCCAGCAGCCGGGTCTCGCGGGAGACCGAGCAGTACTTC
CASSRVSRETEQYF
>TRBD1|TRBJ2-2|-|TRBV4-1
TGCGCCAGCAGCCAGAGACAGGGGATTTCCCCGAACACCGGGGAGCTGTTTTTT
CASSQRQGISPNTGELFF
>TRBD1|TRBJ2-7|-|TRBV19
TGTGCCAGTAGGCCCACAGGGGTCCCCTACGAGCAGTACTTC
CASRPTGVPYEQYF
>-|TRBJ1-2|-|TRBV6-5
TGTGCCAGCAGTTTCGAGAGAACAGGGTATTATGGCTACACCTTC
CASSFERTGYYGYTF
>-|TRBJ2-1|-|TRBV5-4
TGTGCCAGCAGCCCGGGACACACCAATGAGCAGTTCTTC
CASSPGHTNEQFF
>-|TRBJ2-5|-|TRBV7-8
TGTGCCAGCAGCTTGGTCAGAGAGACCCAGTACTTC
CASSLVRETQYF
>-|TRBJ1-5|once|TRBV5-6
TGTGCCAGCAGCCTGCGACCCGATCAGCCCCAGCATTTT
CASSLRPDQPQHF
>-|TRBJ1-1|-|TRBV6-6
TGTGCCAGCGGACATGGAGTTCAGGCTTTCTTT
CASGHGVQAFF
>TRBD2|TRBJ2-3|-|TRBV29-1
TGCAGCGTTGAAGGAGTAGCGGGAGGTAGCACAGATACGCAGTATTTT
CSVEGVAGGSTDTQYF
>-|TRBJ2-2|-|TRBV7-9
TGTGCCAGCAGCCCCCCGGGGCCCAACACCGGGGAGCTGTTTTTT
CASSPPGPNTGELFF
>-|TRBJ2-4|-|TRBV9
TGTGCCAGCAGCGTGGCGGGGAACATTCAGTACTTC
CASSVAGNIQYF
>TRBD2|TRBJ2-7|-|TRBV7-9
TGTGCCAGCAGCTTAGCGCGGGGGGTAACCTACGAGCAGTACTTC
CASSLARGVTYEQYF
>-|TRBJ1-2|-|TRBV15
TGTGCCACCAGCACCGACGAACAGGGACTAGCTAACTATGGCTACACCTTC
CATSTDEQGLANYGYTF
>-|TRBJ2-3|-|TRBV11-2
TGTGCCAGCAGTCCACTCGGGCAGGGCACAGATACGCAGTATTTT
CASSPLGQGTDTQYF
>-|TRBJ1-2|few|TRBV7-9
TGTGCCAGCAGTTCGGGAGGGGTAGGCTACACCTTC
CASSSGGVGYTF
>-|TRBJ2-7|few|TRBV6-5
TGTGCCAGCAGTTACGGGACGGAGACCTACGAGCAGTACTTC
CASSYGTETYEQYF
>-|TRBJ2-5|-|TRBV6-1
TGTGCCAGCACTTTTACACGGCAGCAAGAGACCCAGTACTTC
CASTFTRQQETQYF
>TRBD2|TRBJ2-3|-|TRBV5-1
TGCGCCAGCAGCCTAGCGGGAGGGGTAGATACGCAGTATTTT
CASSLAGGVDTQYF
>-|TRBJ2-7|-|TRBV7-8
TGTGCCAGCATCAACCCACGGGGCGAGCAGTACTTC
CASINPRGEQYF
>TRBD1|TRBJ1-1|-|TRBV28
TGTGCCAGCAGTCCGACCCCAGGGGGCGCACCTTCTGAAGCTTTCTTT
CASSPTPGGAPSEAFF
>TRBD2|TRBJ2-5|-|TRBV7-3
TGTGCCAGCAGCTCCCTCGCCACTAGCGGACCACAAGAGACCCAGTACTTC
CASSSLATSGPQETQYF
>TRBD1|TRBJ2-5|-|TRBV9
TGTGCCAGCAGCGGGGGACAGGGTTCGGAGACCCAGTACTTC
CASSGGQGSETQYF
>-|TRBJ2-6|-|TRBV7-9
TGTGCCAGCAGCCCTACACCGGTTTCTGGGGCCAACGTCCTGACTTTC
CASSPTPVSGANVLTF
>TRBD2|TRBJ2-2|few|TRBV7-9
TGTGCCAGCAGCTTGACTAGCGGGAGTGGAACCGGGGAGCTGTTTTTT
CASSLTSGSGTGELFF
>-|TRBJ1-2|-|TRBV19
TGTGCCAGTAGTAGATCCCTATATGGCTACACCTTC
CASSRSLYGYTF
>-|TRBJ1-2|-|TRBV5-1
TGCGCCAGCAGCTTGTCCTCCCCGGAGGATGGCTACACCTTC
CASSLSSPEDGYTF
>-|TRBJ2-5|-|TRBV6-5
TGTGCCAGCAGTTACAGACGTAGTAGCCAAGAGACCCAGTACTTC
CASSYRRSSQETQYF
>-|TRBJ2-7|-|TRBV4-1
TGCGCCAGCAGCCAAGCACAGCCCTACGAGCAGTACTTC
CASSQAQPYEQYF
>-|TRBJ1-1|-|TRBV27
TGTGCCAGCAGTCCCCGGACGGCGAGAACTGAAGCTTTCTTT
CASSPRTARTEAFF
>-|TRBJ2-5|few|TRBV18
TGTGCCAGCTCACCAGGGGAGACCCAGTACTTC
CASSPGETQYF
>-|TRBJ1-4|few|TRBV5-1
TGCGCCAGCAGCTTGTACTCCGCAACCAATGAAAAACTGTTTTTT
CASSLYSATNEKLFF
>TRBD1|TRBJ1-2|-|TRBV2
TGTGCCAGCAGGGCAGGACAGGGGGATCTGGGCTACACCTTC
CASRAGQGDLGYTF
>-|TRBJ1-6|few|TRBV30
TGTGCCTGGGGGTATAATTCACCCCTCCACTTT
CAWGYNSPLHF
>TRBD1|TRBJ1-3|-|TRBV7-2
TGTGCCAGCAGCCGTGACAGGGAAGGAGCTGGAAACACCATATATTTT
CASSRDREGAGNTIYF
>TRBD2|TRBJ2-7|-|TRBV10-2
TGCGCCAGCAGTGCCAGCGGGGCAGCCTACGAGCAGTACTTC
CASSASGAAYEQYF
>-|TRBJ2-5|-|TRBV6-5
TGTGCCAGCAGTTACGGGGCCTTCCAAGAGACCCAGTACTTC
CASSYGAFQETQYF
>-|TRBJ2-3|-|TRBV25-1
TGTGCCAGCAGTGCACTCTACACAGATACGCAGTATTTT
CASSALYTDTQYF
>-|TRBJ1-1|-|TRBV2
TGTGCCAGCAGTGAAGGAGCGGGGGTTGAAGCTTTCTTT
CASSEGAGVEAFF
>TRBD2|TRBJ2-1|-|TRBV2
TGTGCCAGCCCCGGACTAGCGGGGTTACGCCATTACAATGAGCAGTTCTTC
CASPGLAGLRHYNEQFF
>TRBD1|TRBJ1-6|-|TRBV15
TGTGCCACCAGCAGCGGGACAGCCGCACCCCTCCACTTT
CATSSGTAAPLHF
>-|TRBJ2-7|once|TRBV4-1
TGCGCCAGCAGCCAAGTTAAGGACAGCTCCTACGAGCAGTACTTC
CASSQVKDSSYEQYF
>-|TRBJ1-5|-|TRBV19
TGTGCCAGTAGTATAGATTCAGAAACGGGTCAGCCCCAGCATTTT
CASSIDSETGQPQHF
>TRBD2|TRBJ2-1|-|TRBV5-1
TGCGCCAGCAGCTTGGCGGGAGGGCCGAATAATGAGCAGTTCTTC
CASSLAGGPNNEQFF
>-|TRBJ2-1|-|TRBV4-2
TGTGCCAGCAGCCCGAGTAGGGGATTTTACAATGAGCAGTTCTTC
CASSPSRGFYNEQFF
>-|TRBJ1-6|-|TRBV7-9
TGTGCCAGCAGCCCAGACAGCAGCTCCTATAATTCACCCCTCCACTTT
CASSPDSSSYNSPLHF
>-|TRBJ2-5|-|TRBV7-7
TGTGCTAGCAGCCCCGGCCAGGTCGAATTTTTAGAGACCCAGTACTTC
CASSPGQVEFLETQYF
>TRBD1|TRBJ2-2|-|TRBV11-3
TGTGCCAGCAGCCGAACCGGGTCAAGACAGGGCGCCGGGGAGCTGTTTTTT
CASSRTGSRQGAGELFF
>-|TRBJ1-2|-|TRBV2
TGTGCCAGCAGTGAATGGGGGCTGACTAACTATGGCTACACCTTC
CASSEWGLTNYGYTF